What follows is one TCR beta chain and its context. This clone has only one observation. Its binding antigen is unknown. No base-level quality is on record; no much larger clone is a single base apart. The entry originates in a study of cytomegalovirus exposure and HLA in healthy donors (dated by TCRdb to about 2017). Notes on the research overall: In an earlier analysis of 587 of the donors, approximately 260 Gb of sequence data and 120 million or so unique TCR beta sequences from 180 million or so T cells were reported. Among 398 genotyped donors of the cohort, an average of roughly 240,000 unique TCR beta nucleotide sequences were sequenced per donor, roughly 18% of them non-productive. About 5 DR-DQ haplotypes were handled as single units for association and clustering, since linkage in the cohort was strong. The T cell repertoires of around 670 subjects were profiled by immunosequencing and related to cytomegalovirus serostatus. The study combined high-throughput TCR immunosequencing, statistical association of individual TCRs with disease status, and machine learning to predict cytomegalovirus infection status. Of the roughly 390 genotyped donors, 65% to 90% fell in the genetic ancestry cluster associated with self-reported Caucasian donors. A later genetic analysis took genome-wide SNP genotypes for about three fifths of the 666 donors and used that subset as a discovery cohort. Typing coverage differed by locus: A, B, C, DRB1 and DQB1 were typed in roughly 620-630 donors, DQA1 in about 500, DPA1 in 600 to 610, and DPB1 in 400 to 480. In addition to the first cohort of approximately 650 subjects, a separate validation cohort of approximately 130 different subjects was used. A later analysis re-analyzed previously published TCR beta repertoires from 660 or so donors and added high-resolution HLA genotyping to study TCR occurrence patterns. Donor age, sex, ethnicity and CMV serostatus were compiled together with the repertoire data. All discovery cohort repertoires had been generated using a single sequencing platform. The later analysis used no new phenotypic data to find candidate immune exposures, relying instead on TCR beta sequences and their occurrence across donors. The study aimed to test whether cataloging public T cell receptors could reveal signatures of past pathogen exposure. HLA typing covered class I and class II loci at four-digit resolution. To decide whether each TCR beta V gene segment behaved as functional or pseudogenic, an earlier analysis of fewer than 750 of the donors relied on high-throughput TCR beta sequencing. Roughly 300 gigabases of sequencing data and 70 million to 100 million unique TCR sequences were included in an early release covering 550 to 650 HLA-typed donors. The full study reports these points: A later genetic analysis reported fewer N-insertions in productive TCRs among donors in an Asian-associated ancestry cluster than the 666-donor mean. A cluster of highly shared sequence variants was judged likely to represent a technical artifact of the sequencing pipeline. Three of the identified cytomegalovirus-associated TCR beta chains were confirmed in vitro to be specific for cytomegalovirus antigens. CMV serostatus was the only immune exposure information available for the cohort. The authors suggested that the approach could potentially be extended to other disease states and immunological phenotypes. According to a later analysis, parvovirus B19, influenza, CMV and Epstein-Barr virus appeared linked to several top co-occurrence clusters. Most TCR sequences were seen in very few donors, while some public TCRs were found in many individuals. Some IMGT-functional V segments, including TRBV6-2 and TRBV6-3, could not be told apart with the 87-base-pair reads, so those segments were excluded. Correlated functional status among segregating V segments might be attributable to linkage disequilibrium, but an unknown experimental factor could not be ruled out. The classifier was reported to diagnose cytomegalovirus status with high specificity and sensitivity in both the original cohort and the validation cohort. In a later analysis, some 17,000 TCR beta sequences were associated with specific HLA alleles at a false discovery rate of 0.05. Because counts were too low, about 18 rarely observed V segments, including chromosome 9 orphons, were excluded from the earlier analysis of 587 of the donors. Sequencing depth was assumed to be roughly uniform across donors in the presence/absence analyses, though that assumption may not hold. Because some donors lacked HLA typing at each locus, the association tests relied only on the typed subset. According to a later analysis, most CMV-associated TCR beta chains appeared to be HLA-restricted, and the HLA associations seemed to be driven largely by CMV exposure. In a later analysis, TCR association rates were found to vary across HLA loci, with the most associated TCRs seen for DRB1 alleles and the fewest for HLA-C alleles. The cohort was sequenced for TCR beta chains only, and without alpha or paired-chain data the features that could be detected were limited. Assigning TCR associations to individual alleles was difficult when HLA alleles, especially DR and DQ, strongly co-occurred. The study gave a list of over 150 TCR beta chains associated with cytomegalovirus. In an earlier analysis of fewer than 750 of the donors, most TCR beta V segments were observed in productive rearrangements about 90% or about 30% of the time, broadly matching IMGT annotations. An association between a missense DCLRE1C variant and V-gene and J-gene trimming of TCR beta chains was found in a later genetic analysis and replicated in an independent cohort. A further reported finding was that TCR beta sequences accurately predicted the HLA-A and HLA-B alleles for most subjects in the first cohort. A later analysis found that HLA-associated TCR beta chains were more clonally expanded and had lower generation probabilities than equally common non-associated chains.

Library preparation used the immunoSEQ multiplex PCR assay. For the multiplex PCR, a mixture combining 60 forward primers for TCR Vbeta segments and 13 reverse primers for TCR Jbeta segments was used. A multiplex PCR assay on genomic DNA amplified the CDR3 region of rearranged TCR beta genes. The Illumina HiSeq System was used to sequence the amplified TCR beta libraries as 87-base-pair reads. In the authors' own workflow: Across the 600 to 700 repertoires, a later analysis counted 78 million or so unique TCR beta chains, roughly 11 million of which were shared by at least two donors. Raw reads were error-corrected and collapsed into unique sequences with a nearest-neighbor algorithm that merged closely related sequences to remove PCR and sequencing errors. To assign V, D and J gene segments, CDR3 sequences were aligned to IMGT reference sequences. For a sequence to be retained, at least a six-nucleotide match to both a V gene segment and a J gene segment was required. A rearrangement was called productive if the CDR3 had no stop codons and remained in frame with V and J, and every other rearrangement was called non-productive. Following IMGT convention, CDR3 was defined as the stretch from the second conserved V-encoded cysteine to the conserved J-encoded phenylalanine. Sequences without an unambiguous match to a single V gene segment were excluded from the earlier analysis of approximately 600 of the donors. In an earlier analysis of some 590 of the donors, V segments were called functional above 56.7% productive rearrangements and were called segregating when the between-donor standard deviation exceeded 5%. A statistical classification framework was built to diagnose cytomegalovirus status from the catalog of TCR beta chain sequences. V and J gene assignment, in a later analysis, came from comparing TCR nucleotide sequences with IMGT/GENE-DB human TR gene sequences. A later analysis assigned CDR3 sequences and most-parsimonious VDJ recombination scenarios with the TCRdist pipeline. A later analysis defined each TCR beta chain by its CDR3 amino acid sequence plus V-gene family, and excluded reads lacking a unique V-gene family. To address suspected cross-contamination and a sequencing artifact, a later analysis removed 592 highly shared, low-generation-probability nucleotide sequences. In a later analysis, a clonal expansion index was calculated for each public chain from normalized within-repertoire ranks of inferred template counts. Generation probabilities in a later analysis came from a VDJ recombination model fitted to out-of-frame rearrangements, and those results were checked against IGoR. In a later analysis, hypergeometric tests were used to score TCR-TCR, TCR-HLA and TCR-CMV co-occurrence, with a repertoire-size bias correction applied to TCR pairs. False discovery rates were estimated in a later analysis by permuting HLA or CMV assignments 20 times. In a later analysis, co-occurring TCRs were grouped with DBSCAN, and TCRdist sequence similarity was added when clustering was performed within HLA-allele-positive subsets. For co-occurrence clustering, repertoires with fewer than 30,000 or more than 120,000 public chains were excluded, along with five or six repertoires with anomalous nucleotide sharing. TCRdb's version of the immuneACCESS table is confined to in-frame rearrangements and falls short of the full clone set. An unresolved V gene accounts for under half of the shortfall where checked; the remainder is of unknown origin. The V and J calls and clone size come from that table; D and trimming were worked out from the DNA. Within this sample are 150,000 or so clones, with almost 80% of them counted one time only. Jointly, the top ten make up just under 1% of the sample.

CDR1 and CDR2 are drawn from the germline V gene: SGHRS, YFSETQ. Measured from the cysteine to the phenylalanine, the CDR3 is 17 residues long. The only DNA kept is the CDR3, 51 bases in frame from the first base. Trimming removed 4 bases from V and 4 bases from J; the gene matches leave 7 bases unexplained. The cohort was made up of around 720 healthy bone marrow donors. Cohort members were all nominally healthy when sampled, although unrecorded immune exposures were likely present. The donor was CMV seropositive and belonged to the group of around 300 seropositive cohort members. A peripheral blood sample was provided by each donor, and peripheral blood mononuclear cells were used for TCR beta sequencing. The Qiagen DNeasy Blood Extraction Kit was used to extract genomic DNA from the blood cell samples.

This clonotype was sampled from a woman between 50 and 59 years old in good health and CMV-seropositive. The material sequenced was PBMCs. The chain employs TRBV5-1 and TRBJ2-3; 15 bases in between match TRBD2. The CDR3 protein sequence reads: CASSPTGTSGGSDTQYF. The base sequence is TGCGCCAGCAGCCCGACCGGGACTAGCGGGGGGTCAGATACGCAGTATTTT. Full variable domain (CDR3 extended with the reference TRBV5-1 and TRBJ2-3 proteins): KAGVTQTPRYLIKTRGQQVTLSCSPISGHRSVSWYQQTPGQGLQFLFEYFSETQRNKGNFPGRFSGRQFSNSRSEMNVSTLELGDSALYLCASSPTGTSGGSDTQYFGPGTRLTVL.